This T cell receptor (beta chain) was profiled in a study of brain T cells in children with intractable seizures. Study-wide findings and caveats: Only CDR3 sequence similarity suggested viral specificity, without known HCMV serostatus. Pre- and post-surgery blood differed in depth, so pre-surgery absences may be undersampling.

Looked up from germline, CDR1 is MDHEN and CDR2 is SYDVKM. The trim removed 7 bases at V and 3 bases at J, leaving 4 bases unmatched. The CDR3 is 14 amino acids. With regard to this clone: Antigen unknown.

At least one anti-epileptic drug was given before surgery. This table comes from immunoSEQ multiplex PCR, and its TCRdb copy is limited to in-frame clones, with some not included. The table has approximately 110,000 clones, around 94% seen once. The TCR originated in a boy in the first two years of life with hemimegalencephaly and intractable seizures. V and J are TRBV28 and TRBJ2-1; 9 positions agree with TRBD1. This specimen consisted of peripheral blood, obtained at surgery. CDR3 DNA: TGTGCCAGCACCGCGACAGGGGGCTACAATGAGCAGTTCTTC. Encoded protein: CASTATGGYNEQFF.